This entry lists 17 T cell receptor beta chains sequenced from one sample in a study of cytomegalovirus exposure and HLA in healthy donors. PCR employed 60 Vbeta and 13 Jbeta primers. Measured with immunoSEQ multiplex PCR; TCRdb has only the in-frame clones, and not every one. The sample yields some 240,000 clones, approximately 82% seen once. The specimen was PBMCs. Receptor source: a male donor in good health and CMV-seronegative.

This chain links TRBV6-1 with TRBJ1-1; 12 bases fit TRBD1. The CDR3 consists of 15 residues. Per the germline V gene, CDR1 is MNHNS and CDR2 is SASEGT. With V trimmed by 4 bases and J by 4 bases, 4 bases remained unmatched. The CDR3 loop reads CASSAGQGASTEAFF. In nucleotides, the CDR3 is TGTGCCAGCAGTGCGGGACAGGGGGCATCCACTGAAGCTTTCTTT.

There are a few counts of this clone. The chain couples TRBV5-1 to TRBJ2-5; perhaps TRBD2 as D (7 bases). Trimming removed 4 bases at V and 5 bases at J, with 12 bases between. CDR3 length: 13 amino acids. Germline V gene sequence: CDR1 SGHRS, CDR2 YFSETQ. The CDR3 DNA follows: TGCGCCAGCAGCGGGGGGGCGAGGGAGACCCAGTACTTC. Protein: CASSGGARETQYF.

CDR3 DNA: TGCAGCGTGCAGGGTTTCACTGAAGCTTTCTTT. It codes for CSVQGFTEAFF. This sequence joins TRBV29-1 and TRBJ1-1, with a possible D match to TRBD1 (5 bases). CDR3 length: 11 residues. Germline V gene data show CDR1 as SQVTM and CDR2 as ANQGSEA. V dropped 6 bases and J dropped 4 bases, with 9 bases sitting between them. Full variable domain (remainder filled in from reference TRBV29-1 and TRBJ1-1): SAVISQKPSRDICQRGTSLTIQCQVDSQVTMMFWYRQQPGQSLTLIATANQGSEATYESGFVIDKFPISRPNLTFSTLTVSNMSPEDSSIYLCSVQGFTEAFFGQGTRLTVV.

This clone was seen more than once but under ten times. One end of the junction fails to match germline, which may point to a read error. The gene calls are TRBV7-9 and TRBJ2-3; 9 bases are shared with TRBD1. Germline-derived CDR1 and CDR2 are SEHNR and FQNEAQ (reference sequence). This CDR3 spans 12 amino acids. The CDR3 region is CSSSWTGEAQYF. The CDR3 DNA follows: TGTTCCAGCAGCTGGACAGGGGAGGCGCAGTATTTT.

The rearrangement joins TRBV19 to TRBJ1-5; D uncertain. The CDR3 has 15 amino acids. Germline CDR1 reads LNHDA; CDR2 reads SQIVND (reference sequence). The V gene lost 6 bases and the J gene lost 0 bases, with 12 bases spanning the gap. This CDR3 reads CASSPTDYSNQPQHF. CDR3 DNA sequence: TGTGCCAGTAGCCCCACAGATTATAGCAATCAGCCCCAGCATTTT.

The gene calls are TRBV29-1 and TRBJ2-7, with D perhaps matching TRBD2 (5 bases). Trimming left V 0 bases short and J 3 bases short, with 12 bases between. This CDR3 comprises 14 residues. The germline CDR1 and CDR2 sequences are SQVTM and ANQGSEA. The CDR3 is CSVEDSTTNYEQYF. DNA of the CDR3: TGCAGCGTTGAAGACAGTACGACTAACTACGAGCAGTACTTC.

This clone was seen a single time. This rearrangement joins TRBV7-2 to TRBJ2-1; tentatively, D is TRBD2 (5 bases). The CDR3 extends over 13 amino acids. Trimming removed 3 bases from V and 10 bases from J, with 13 bases in between. Germline CDR1 and CDR2: SGHTA and FQGNSA. This CDR3 reads CASSFKLALEQFF. CDR3 coding DNA: TGTGCCAGCAGCTTCAAGTTAGCGCTGGAGCAGTTCTTC.

The chain has TRBV2 and TRBJ1-5; tentatively, D is TRBD1 (6 bases). The germline V and J ends were trimmed by 6 bases and 1 base, with 13 bases remaining between them. The CDR3 totals 15 residues. Germline V gene data show CDR1 as SNHLY and CDR2 as FYNNEI. This CDR3 is CASRRLQGSNQPQHF. CDR3 nucleotide sequence: TGTGCCAGCAGGAGACTCCAGGGGAGCAATCAGCCCCAGCATTTT.

The V gene is TRBV19, the J gene TRBJ2-7, with D uncertain. Germline values: CDR1 LNHDA, CDR2 SQIVND (reference sequence). The CDR3 has 13 residues. Trimming pared 1 base from V and 1 base from J, leaving 5 bases between. The CDR3 DNA follows: TGTGCCAGTAGTATAGGGAGATCCTACGAGCAGTACTTC. It translates to CASSIGRSYEQYF.

The chain links TRBV4-1 to TRBJ2-5; 8 bases agree with TRBD2. The germline gives CDR1 MGHRA, CDR2 YSYEKL. The CDR3 runs to 15 residues. The trim removed 0 bases at V and 7 bases at J, leaving 7 bases unmatched. The CDR3 DNA is TGCGCCAGCAGCCAAGATGCGGGGGGAGTCGGGACCCAGTACTTC. Its protein is CASSQDAGGVGTQYF.

The chain joins TRBV27 to TRBJ2-1; 9 nucleotides align to TRBD2. The V gene end was trimmed by 4 bases and the J gene end by 7 bases; junction bases not matched to a gene: 8. The CDR3 totals 15 residues. CDR1 is MNHEY and CDR2 is SMNVEV in the germline V gene (reference sequence). The CDR3, as DNA: TGTGCCAGCAGTTGGTTTAGCGGGAGCCCTAATGAGCAGTTCTTC. It translates to CASSWFSGSPNEQFF.

J is TRBJ2-7 and V is TRBV6-6; 8 nucleotides line up with TRBD2. CDR1 and CDR2 from the germline V gene are MNHNY and SVGAGI (reference sequence). This CDR3 has 16 amino acids. Trimming took 4 bases from V and 2 from J; bases not matched to a gene: 10. Here the CDR3 reads CASSSGTGGGTYEQYF. CDR3 DNA sequence: TGTGCCAGCAGTTCCGGAACCGGGGGGGGGACCTACGAGCAGTACTTC.

This chain links TRBV9 with TRBJ1-1; the D gene is possibly TRBD1 (5 bases). The CDR3 contains 14 residues. The V and J ends lost 4 bases and 1 base respectively, with 11 bases between them. CDR1 is SGDLS and CDR2 is YYNGEE in the germline V gene. This CDR3 is CASSPPGGNTEAFF. CDR3 nucleotide sequence: TGTGCCAGCAGCCCCCCGGGGGGGAACACTGAAGCTTTCTTT.

The chain carries TRBV5-1 and TRBJ2-1, with 9 bases lining up with TRBD2. The ends lost 0 bases at V and 8 bases at J; junction bases unmatched: 9. There are 16 residues in the CDR3. Per the germline V gene, CDR1 is SGHRS and CDR2 is YFSETQ. CDR3 loop: CASSLGLAVVIDEQFF. CDR3 coding DNA: TGCGCCAGCAGCTTGGGACTAGCGGTAGTTATCGATGAGCAGTTCTTC.

This clone occurred a few times. V is TRBV5-1 and J is TRBJ2-2; D perhaps matches TRBD1 (8 bases). The CDR3 has 17 residues. Germline V gene lookup returns CDR1 SGHRS and CDR2 YFSETQ. V gave up 2 bases and J gave up 5 bases, with 19 bases separating them. As DNA, the CDR3 is TGCGCCAGCAGCTTCCCCAACCTACAGGGGGGGACCGGGGAGCTGTTTTTT. Its translation is CASSFPNLQGGTGELFF.

The V gene is TRBV5-5, the J gene TRBJ1-5; 9 bases align to TRBD1. The ends lost 4 bases at V and 0 bases at J; junction bases unmatched: 14. Germline loops: CDR1 SGHKS, CDR2 YYEKEE (reference sequence). The CDR3 loop spans 19 amino acids. The CDR3 spells CASSEDRGFGIVSNQPQHF. The CDR3 bases are TGTGCCAGCAGCGAGGACAGGGGATTCGGTATTGTTAGCAATCAGCCCCAGCATTTT.

A single count supports this clone. The chain is built from TRBV10-3 and TRBJ2-5, with 9 bases fitting TRBD2. The DNA end favors TRBJ2-7, so the J call may be wrong. The CDR3 contains 14 residues. CDR1 ENHRY and CDR2 SYGVKD come from the germline V gene. The CDR3 DNA reads TGTGCCATCAGCGAGCGGGAGGCCATCCACGAGCAGTACTTC. Its translation: CAISEREAIHEQYF.